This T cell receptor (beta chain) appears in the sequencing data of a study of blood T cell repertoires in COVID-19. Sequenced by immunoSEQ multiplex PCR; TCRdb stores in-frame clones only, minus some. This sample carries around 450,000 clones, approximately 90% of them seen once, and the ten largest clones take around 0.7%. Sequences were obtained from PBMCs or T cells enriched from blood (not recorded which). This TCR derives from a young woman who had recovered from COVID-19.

The CDR3 spells CASSLSGANTGELFF. The CDR3 DNA follows: TGTGCCAGCAGTTTGAGCGGGGCAAACACCGGGGAGCTGTTTTTT. J is TRBJ2-2 and V is TRBV27; 7 bases align to TRBD2. Germline lookup yields CDR1 MNHEY and CDR2 SMNVEV (reference sequence). The CDR3 is 15 amino acids. J gave up 2 bases and V 3 bases, and 3 bases lay outside the gene matches.